Reported below is one TCR beta chain. This clone has just a few counts. No cognate antigen has been identified for it. No much larger clonotype is one base removed from it; base qualities were not supplied. The data belong to a study of beta chain features in type 1 diabetes (dated by TCRdb to the late 2010s). Looking at the study overall: Mean age, gender distribution, total cell number and subset yield did not differ between patients and healthy donors. A total of over 95,000,000 sorted cells were examined across all samples, and RNA yield correlated strongly with the number of cells per subset. In the study, TCRB repertoires of sorted circulating CD4+ T cell subsets from recently diagnosed type 1 diabetes patients were compared with those of matched healthy donors. Naive and central memory subsets were obtained from all 28 donors, but regulatory and stem cell-like memory subsets were isolated from only 8 patients and 8 healthy donors.

Paper-wide results and their limitations: At VDJ recombination sites, patients with type 1 diabetes made fewer insertions and deleted more nucleotides, a pattern implying thymic rearrangement abnormalities. Because cDNA rather than genomic DNA was sequenced, highly expressing activated cells could have been over-represented, although no difference in activation and CD3 levels was found between groups. PCR might favor shorter templates, but patient and control samples were amplified and corrected together, so any skew would affect both groups equally. Naive, central memory and regulatory TCRB repertoires appeared more similar among patients than among healthy donors. HLA sub-analyses involved small numbers of individuals, so any influence of HLA type on TCRB rearrangement remained unresolved. In all four CD4+ subsets, TCRB CDR3 length was moderately but significantly shorter in type 1 diabetes patients.

From V the trimming removes 4 bases and from J it removes 5 bases, while the gene matches leave 6 bases of the junction unaccounted for. The CDR3 sequence holds 16 residues, the cysteine and phenylalanine included. Only CDR3 DNA is held: 48 bases, read in frame from base 1. Per the germline V gene, SGHAT is the CDR1 and FQNNGV is the CDR2. The High Capacity cDNA Reverse Transcription Kit was used to reverse transcribe all of the isolated RNA, meaning that expressed TCRB transcripts were what got sequenced. Deep immunoSEQ sequencing was performed on naive, central memory and regulatory T cell samples, with an average of approximately 4 million total reads per sample. Sorted cells were lysed in RLT buffer and RNA was extracted with DNase-treated RNeasy Micro or Mini kits, depending on cell number. To prevent cross-contamination, each cell subset was processed individually, whereas patient and healthy donor samples were processed jointly. TCRB sequences were amplified from cDNA with the immunoSEQ multiplex PCR, producing 87-bp fragments spanning the CDR3 region. Sequencing of the amplicons was done on the Illumina HiSeq platform. The authors' pipeline ran thus. Synthetic template baselines were used to correct PCR bias computationally, reads within Hamming distance 2 were collapsed together, and singletons that could not be merged were discarded. Reads were aligned against IMGT to assign V, D and J genes, CDR3 length and insertions or deletions at six rearrangement sites. Within each subset, clonotype counts were normalized to sorted cell number, after which true diversity and Gini coefficients were computed with the tcR R package. Repertoire sharing was quantified using the overlap coefficient calculated on TCRB nucleotide sequences. Out-of-frame TCRB sequences from naive cells were analyzed as a proxy for the pre-selection repertoire. Sourced from immuneACCESS, this table was stored by TCRdb with only in-frame sequences that have V and J called. A share of the clones is absent; for the studies checked, an unresolved V gene accounts for under half, and the remainder has no known explanation. Clone size and the V and J calls come from that table; the DNA yielded D and trimming. A total of 250,000 to 300,000 clones appear in this sample, about 23% of them only once. 0.012% of the sample belongs to the ten largest clones.

A single peripheral blood draw of 95 to 150 mL on average was collected from each donor into heparinised tubes. A BD FACSAria II and a panel including CD45RO, CCR7, CD25, CD127, CD95 and CD27 were used to sort naive, central memory, regulatory and stem cell-like memory CD4+ T cells. Every sorted population had a purity above 98%. PBMCs were isolated right away by Lymphoprep density gradient centrifugation and were stained directly, without culture. To minimize batch effects, samples were stained and sorted in pairs, one healthy donor with one patient per experiment. Sequencing was performed on naive CD4+ T cells from blood. What this sample's cell subset or site label stands for: true naive CD4+ T cells. The origin of this receptor is a woman in her thirties with type 1 diabetes. This receptor chain uses TRBV11-2 and TRBJ2-7, with 15 bases in between that match TRBD2. The CDR3 loop reads CASSSYGLAGGNEQYF. The DNA is as follows: TGTGCCAGCAGCTCCTACGGACTAGCGGGGGGGAACGAGCAGTACTTC. Reference TRBV11-2 and TRBJ2-7 proteins supply the regions before and after the CDR3; the full variable domain is: EAGVAQSPRYKIIEKRQSVAFWCNPISGHATLYWYQQILGQGPKLLIQFQNNGVVDDSQLPKDRFSAERLKGVDSTLKIQPAKLEDSAVYLCASSSYGLAGGNEQYFGPGTRLTVT.